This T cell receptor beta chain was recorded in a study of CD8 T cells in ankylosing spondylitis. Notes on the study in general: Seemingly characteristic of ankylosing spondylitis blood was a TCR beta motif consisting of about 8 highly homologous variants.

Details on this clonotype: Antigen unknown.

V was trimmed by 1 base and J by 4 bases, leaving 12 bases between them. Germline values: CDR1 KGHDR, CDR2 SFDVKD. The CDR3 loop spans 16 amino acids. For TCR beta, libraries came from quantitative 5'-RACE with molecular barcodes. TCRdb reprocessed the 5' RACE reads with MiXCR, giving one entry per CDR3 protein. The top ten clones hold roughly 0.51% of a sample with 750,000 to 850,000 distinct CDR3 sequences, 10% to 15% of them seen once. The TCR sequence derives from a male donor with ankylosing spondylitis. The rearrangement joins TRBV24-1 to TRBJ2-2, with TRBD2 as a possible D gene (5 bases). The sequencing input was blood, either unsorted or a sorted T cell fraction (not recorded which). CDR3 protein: CATSDLSGTLTGELFF. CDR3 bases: TGTGCCACCAGTGATTTAAGCGGAACCCTCACCGGGGAGCTGTTTTTT.